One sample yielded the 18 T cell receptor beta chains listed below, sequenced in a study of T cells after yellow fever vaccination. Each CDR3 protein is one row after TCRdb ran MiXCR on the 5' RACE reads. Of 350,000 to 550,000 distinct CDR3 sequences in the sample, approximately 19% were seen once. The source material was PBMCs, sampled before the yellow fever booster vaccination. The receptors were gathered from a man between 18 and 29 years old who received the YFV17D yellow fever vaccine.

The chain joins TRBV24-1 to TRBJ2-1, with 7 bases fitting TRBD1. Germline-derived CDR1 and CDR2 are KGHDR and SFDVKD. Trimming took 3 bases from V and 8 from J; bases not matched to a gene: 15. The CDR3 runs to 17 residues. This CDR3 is CATSDLPTGERRDEQFF. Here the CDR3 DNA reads TGTGCCACCAGTGATCTCCCCACAGGGGAGCGTAGGGATGAGCAGTTCTTC.

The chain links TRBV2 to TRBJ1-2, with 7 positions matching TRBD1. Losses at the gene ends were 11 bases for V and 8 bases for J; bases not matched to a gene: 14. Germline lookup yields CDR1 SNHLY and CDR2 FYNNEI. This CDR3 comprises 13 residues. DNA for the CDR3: TGTGCCGGAAACAGGGGCGTCCTAAGCGGCTACACCTTC. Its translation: CAGNRGVLSGYTF.

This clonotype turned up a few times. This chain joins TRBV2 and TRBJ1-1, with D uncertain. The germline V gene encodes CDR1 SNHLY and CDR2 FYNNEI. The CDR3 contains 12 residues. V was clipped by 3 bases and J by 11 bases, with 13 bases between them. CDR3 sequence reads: CASSEDAPVAFF. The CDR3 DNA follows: TGTGCCAGCAGTGAGGACGCGCCCGTGGCTTTCTTT.

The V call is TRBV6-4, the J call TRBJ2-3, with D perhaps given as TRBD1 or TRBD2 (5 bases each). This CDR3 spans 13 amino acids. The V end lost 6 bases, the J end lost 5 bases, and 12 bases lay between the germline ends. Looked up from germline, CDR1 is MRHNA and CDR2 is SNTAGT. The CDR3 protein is CASSEGPVDTQYF. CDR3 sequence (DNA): TGTGCCAGCAGCGAGGGGCCGGTAGATACGCAGTATTTT.

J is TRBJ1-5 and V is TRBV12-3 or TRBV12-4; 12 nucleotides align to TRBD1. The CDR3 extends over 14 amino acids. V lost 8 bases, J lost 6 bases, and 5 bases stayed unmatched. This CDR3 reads CASAGQGAIQPQHF. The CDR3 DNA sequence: TGTGCCAGCGCGGGACAGGGGGCGATTCAGCCCCAGCATTTT.

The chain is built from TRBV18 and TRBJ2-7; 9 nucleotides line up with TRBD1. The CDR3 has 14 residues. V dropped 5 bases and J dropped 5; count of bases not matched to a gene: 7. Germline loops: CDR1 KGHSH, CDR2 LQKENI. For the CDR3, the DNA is TGTGCCAGCTCAACACAGGGGGCGCATGACGAGCAGTACTTC. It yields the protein CASSTQGAHDEQYF.

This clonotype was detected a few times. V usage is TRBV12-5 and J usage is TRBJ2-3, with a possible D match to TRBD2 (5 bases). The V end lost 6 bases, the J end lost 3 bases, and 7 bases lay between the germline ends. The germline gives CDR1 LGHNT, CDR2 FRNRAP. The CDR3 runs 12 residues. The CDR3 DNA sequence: TGTGCTAGTGGATGGACTACAGATACGCAGTATTTT. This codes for CASGWTTDTQYF.

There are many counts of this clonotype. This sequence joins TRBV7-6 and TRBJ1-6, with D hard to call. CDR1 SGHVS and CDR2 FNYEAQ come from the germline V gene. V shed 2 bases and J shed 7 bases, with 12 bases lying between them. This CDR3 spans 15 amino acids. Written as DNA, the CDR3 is TGTGCCAGCAGCTTACGGCGGGGTGGGAATTCACCCCTCCACTTT. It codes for CASSLRRGGNSPLHF. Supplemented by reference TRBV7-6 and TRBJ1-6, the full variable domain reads GAGVSQSPRYKVTKRGQDVALRCDPISGHVSLYWYRQALGQGPEFLTYFNYEAQQDKSGLPNDRFSAERPEGSISTLTIQRTEQRDSAMYRCASSLRRGGNSPLHFGNGTRLTVT.

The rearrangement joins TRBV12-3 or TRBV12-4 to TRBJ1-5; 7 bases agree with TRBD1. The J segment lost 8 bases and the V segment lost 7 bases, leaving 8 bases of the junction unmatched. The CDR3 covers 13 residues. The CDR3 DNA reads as TGTGCCAGCACCAAACAGGGGCATGAGCCCCAGCATTTT. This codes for CASTKQGHEPQHF.

CDR3 nucleotides: TGCGCCAGCAGCCGGACCACATATGGCTACACCTTC. Its protein is CASSRTTYGYTF. The rearrangement links TRBV4-1 to TRBJ1-2; no clear D. Trimming removed 4 bases at V and 5 bases at J, with 8 bases between. The CDR3 sequence is 12 residues long. Germline CDR1 MGHRA, CDR2 YSYEKL.

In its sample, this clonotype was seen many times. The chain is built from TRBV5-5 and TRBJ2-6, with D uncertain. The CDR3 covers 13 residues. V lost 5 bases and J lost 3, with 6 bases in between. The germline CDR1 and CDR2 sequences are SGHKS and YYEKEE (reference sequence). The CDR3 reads CASRVDGANVLTF. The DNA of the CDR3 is TGTGCCAGCAGAGTGGATGGGGCCAACGTCCTGACTTTC.

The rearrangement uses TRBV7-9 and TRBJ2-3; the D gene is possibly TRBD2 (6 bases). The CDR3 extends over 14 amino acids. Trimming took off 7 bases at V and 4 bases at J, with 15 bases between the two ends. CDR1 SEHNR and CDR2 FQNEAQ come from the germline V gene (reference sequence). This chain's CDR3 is CASTLGGLADTQYF. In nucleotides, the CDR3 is TGTGCCAGCACCCTTGGGGGGTTGGCAGATACGCAGTATTTT.

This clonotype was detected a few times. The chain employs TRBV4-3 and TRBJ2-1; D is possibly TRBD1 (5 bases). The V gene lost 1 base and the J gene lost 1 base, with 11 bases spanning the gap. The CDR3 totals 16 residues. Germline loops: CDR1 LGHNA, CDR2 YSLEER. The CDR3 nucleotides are TGCGCCAGCAGCCAAGGGTCAGGGCATTCCTACAATGAGCAGTTCTTC. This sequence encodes CASSQGSGHSYNEQFF.

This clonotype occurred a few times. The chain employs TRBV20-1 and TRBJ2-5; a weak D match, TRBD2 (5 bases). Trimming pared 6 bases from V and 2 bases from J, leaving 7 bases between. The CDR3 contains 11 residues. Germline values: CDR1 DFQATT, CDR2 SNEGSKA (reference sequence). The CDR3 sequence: CSATGQETQYF. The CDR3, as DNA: TGCAGTGCGACGGGACAAGAGACCCAGTACTTC.

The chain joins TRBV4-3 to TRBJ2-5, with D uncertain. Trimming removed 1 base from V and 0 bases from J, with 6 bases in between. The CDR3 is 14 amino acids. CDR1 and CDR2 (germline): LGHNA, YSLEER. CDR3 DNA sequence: TGCGCCAGCAGCCAAGTATGGCACCAAGAGACCCAGTACTTC. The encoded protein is CASSQVWHQETQYF.

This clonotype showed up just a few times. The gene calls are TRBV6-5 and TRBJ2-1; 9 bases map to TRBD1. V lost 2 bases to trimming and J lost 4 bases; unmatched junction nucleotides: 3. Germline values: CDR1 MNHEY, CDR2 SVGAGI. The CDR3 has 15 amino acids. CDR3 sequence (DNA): TGTGCCAGCAGTTACGGGGACAGGGCTTACAATGAGCAGTTCTTC. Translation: CASSYGDRAYNEQFF.

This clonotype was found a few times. This chain's CDR3 is CASRTIGGGYTF. The CDR3 nucleotides read TGTGCCAGCAGGACGATAGGGGGCGGCTACACCTTC. This chain links TRBV28 with TRBJ1-2; 7 bases agree with TRBD1. This CDR3 spans 12 amino acids. CDR1 and CDR2 (germline): MDHEN, SYDVKM. V dropped 6 bases and J dropped 8; count of bases not matched to a gene: 6.

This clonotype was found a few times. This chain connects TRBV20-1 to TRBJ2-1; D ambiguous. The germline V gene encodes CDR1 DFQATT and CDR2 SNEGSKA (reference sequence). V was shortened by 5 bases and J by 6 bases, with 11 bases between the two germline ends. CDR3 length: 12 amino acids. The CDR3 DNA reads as TGCAGTGCTTCCGGTCGGGTCAATGAGCAGTTCTTC. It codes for CSASGRVNEQFF.